This is a list of T cell receptor beta chains from one sample in a study of Graves' ophthalmopathy and Graves' hyperthyroidism. TCRdb independently ran MiXCR on the multiplex PCR reads; one entry per CDR3 protein. Of some 410,000 distinct CDR3 sequences in the sample, over 20% are singletons; the top ten hold approximately 3%. The sequenced sample consisted of peripheral blood. These receptors all come from a woman aged 18-29 years with stable Graves' hyperthyroidism. Each CDR3 is given with its conserved first and last residue. D genes are given only for firm matches. Expanded clones get a size class; other rows say once, few or many, or leave the size out.

V gene: TRBV6-1
clone size: many
D gene: .
J gene: TRBJ1-2
CDR3 protein: CASSEAQVGGYTF
CDR3 DNA: TGTGCCAGCAGTGAAGCGCAGGTTGGAGGCTACACCTTC

V gene: TRBV2
clone size: many
D gene: .
J gene: TRBJ2-7
CDR3 protein: CAIRYRFEQYF
CDR3 DNA: TGTGCCATCCGATACAGGTTCGAGCAGTACTTC

V gene: TRBV12-5
clone size: many
D gene: .
J gene: TRBJ1-1
CDR3 protein: CASGLGVEAFF
CDR3 DNA: TGTGCTAGTGGTTTGGGGGTTGAAGCTTTCTTT

V gene: TRBV30
clone size: many
D gene: .
J gene: TRBJ2-5
CDR3 protein: CAWSVLEETQYF
CDR3 DNA: TGTGCCTGGAGTGTACTAGAAGAGACCCAGTACTTC

V gene: TRBV20-1
clone size: many
D gene: .
J gene: TRBJ2-5
CDR3 protein: CSATGPYGGETQYF
CDR3 DNA: TGCAGTGCTACGGGGCCTTACGGCGGGGAGACCCAGTACTTC

V gene: TRBV28
clone size: many
D gene: .
J gene: TRBJ2-7
CDR3 protein: CASSLQGSRSEQYF
CDR3 DNA: TGTGCCAGCAGTTTGCAGGGGTCAAGGTCCGAGCAGTACTTC

V gene: TRBV7-2
clone size: .
D gene: .
J gene: TRBJ2-7
CDR3 protein: CASSVRGFSYEQYF
CDR3 DNA: TGTGCCAGCAGCGTCCGGGGTTTCTCCTACGAGCAGTACTTC

V gene: TRBV20-1
clone size: many
D gene: .
J gene: TRBJ2-7
CDR3 protein: CSAKGLWGEQYF
CDR3 DNA: TGCAGTGCTAAGGGACTCTGGGGTGAGCAGTACTTC

V gene: TRBV20-1
clone size: once
D gene: .
J gene: TRBJ1-5
CDR3 protein: CSAPGDGNQPQHF
CDR3 DNA: TGCAGTGCCCCCGGGGACGGCAATCAGCCCCAGCATTTT

V gene: TRBV18
clone size: .
D gene: .
J gene: TRBJ1-1
CDR3 protein: CASSPYSGLMNTEAFF
CDR3 DNA: TGTGCCAGCTCACCATATTCTGGGCTGATGAACACTGAAGCTTTCTTT

V gene: TRBV20-1
clone size: .
D gene: .
J gene: TRBJ1-5
CDR3 protein: CSARQGGHSNQPQHF
CDR3 DNA: TGCAGTGCTAGGCAGGGAGGGCATAGCAATCAGCCCCAGCATTTT

V gene: TRBV6-1
clone size: .
D gene: .
J gene: TRBJ1-2
CDR3 protein: CASSEKVTGTGYTF
CDR3 DNA: TGTGCCAGCAGTGAAAAGGTCACAGGAACTGGCTACACCTTC

V gene: TRBV12-3/TRBV12-4
clone size: .
D gene: .
J gene: TRBJ1-1
CDR3 protein: CASRSPGGGAFF
CDR3 DNA: TGTGCCAGCAGATCTCCCGGGGGGGGAGCTTTCTTT

V gene: TRBV27
clone size: many
D gene: TRBD1
J gene: TRBJ1-1
CDR3 protein: CASSYRGLGTEAFF
CDR3 DNA: TGTGCCAGCAGTTACAGGGGGCTAGGCACTGAAGCTTTCTTT

V gene: TRBV7-6
clone size: many
D gene: .
J gene: TRBJ1-1
CDR3 protein: CASSLELGRGNTEAFF
CDR3 DNA: TGTGCCAGCAGCTTAGAATTGGGCAGAGGGAACACTGAAGCTTTCTTT

V gene: TRBV15
clone size: many
D gene: .
J gene: TRBJ2-5
CDR3 protein: CATSRGGLHPDF
CDR3 DNA: TGTGCCACCAGCAGAGGGGGCCTTCATCCGGACTTC

V gene: TRBV20-1
clone size: many
D gene: TRBD1
J gene: TRBJ1-5
CDR3 protein: CSARRSRDSINQPQHF
CDR3 DNA: TGCAGTGCTAGACGTTCCCGGGACAGCATCAATCAGCCCCAGCATTTT

V gene: TRBV28
clone size: .
D gene: TRBD1
J gene: TRBJ2-7
CDR3 protein: CASSLRDRGGSEQYF
CDR3 DNA: TGTGCCAGCAGTTTGCGGGACAGGGGGGGGAGCGAGCAGTACTTC

V gene: TRBV25-1
clone size: many
D gene: TRBD2
J gene: TRBJ2-7
CDR3 protein: CASSEEGRTSGAYEQYF
CDR3 DNA: TGTGCCAGCAGTGAAGAGGGTAGAACTAGCGGGGCATACGAGCAGTACTTC

V gene: TRBV6-2/TRBV6-3
clone size: .
D gene: TRBD2
J gene: TRBJ2-5
CDR3 protein: CASSSTSGQETQYF
CDR3 DNA: TGTGCCAGCAGTTCTACTAGCGGACAAGAGACCCAGTACTTC

V gene: TRBV6-2/TRBV6-3
clone size: .
D gene: .
J gene: TRBJ1-1
CDR3 protein: CASSYPDGHTNTEAFF
CDR3 DNA: TGTGCCAGCAGTTACCCCGATGGACACACGAACACTGAAGCTTTCTTT

V gene: TRBV20-1
clone size: many
D gene: TRBD2
J gene: TRBJ2-1
CDR3 protein: CSAVLVGGDEQFF
CDR3 DNA: TGCAGTGCTGTTCTAGTGGGAGGGGATGAGCAGTTCTTC

V gene: TRBV5-1
clone size: many
D gene: .
J gene: TRBJ1-3
CDR3 protein: CASSLLQGTGNTIYF
CDR3 DNA: TGCGCCAGCAGCTTGCTACAGGGAACCGGAAACACCATATATTTT

V gene: TRBV27
clone size: many
D gene: TRBD1
J gene: TRBJ1-1
CDR3 protein: CASRTGVEAFF
CDR3 DNA: TGTGCCAGCAGGACAGGGGTGGAAGCTTTCTTT

V gene: TRBV28
clone size: many
D gene: .
J gene: TRBJ2-2
CDR3 protein: CASIGFQEAKNTGELFF
CDR3 DNA: TGTGCCAGCATAGGGTTCCAGGAGGCCAAGAACACCGGGGAGCTGTTTTTT

V gene: TRBV12-3/TRBV12-4
clone size: few
D gene: .
J gene: TRBJ2-7
CDR3 protein: CASSSNLYYEQYF
CDR3 DNA: TGTGCCAGCAGTTCGAACCTTTACTACGAGCAGTACTTC

V gene: TRBV20-1
clone size: many
D gene: TRBD2
J gene: TRBJ2-5
CDR3 protein: CSAFSWTSGAQAQYF
CDR3 DNA: TGCAGTGCTTTTTCCTGGACTAGCGGGGCCCAGGCCCAGTACTTC

V gene: TRBV29-1
clone size: many
D gene: TRBD2
J gene: TRBJ2-7
CDR3 protein: CSVEGLAGGRRAYEQYF
CDR3 DNA: TGCAGCGTTGAAGGCCTAGCGGGAGGTAGGCGTGCCTACGAGCAGTACTTC

V gene: TRBV2
clone size: .
D gene: TRBD1
J gene: TRBJ2-7
CDR3 protein: CASKGTESYEQYF
CDR3 DNA: TGTGCCAGCAAAGGGACAGAGTCCTACGAGCAGTACTTC

V gene: TRBV15
clone size: many
D gene: .
J gene: TRBJ1-5
CDR3 protein: CATSRDLGSEKPQHF
CDR3 DNA: TGTGCCACCAGCAGAGATTTAGGGAGCGAGAAGCCCCAGCATTTT

V gene: TRBV30
clone size: few
D gene: .
J gene: TRBJ2-6
CDR3 protein: CAWTNWGSGANVLTF
CDR3 DNA: TGTGCCTGGACCAACTGGGGGTCCGGGGCCAACGTCCTGACTTTC

V gene: TRBV7-9
clone size: many
D gene: .
J gene: TRBJ2-5
CDR3 protein: CASSLTRVRVETQYF
CDR3 DNA: TGTGCCAGCAGCTTAACTCGAGTGAGGGTGGAGACCCAGTACTTC

V gene: TRBV6-2/TRBV6-3
clone size: many
D gene: .
J gene: TRBJ1-2
CDR3 protein: CASSYSSRRPAYGYTF
CDR3 DNA: TGTGCCAGCAGTTACTCGAGTAGGCGTCCGGCCTATGGCTACACCTTC

V gene: TRBV6-1
clone size: many
D gene: TRBD1
J gene: TRBJ2-7
CDR3 protein: CASSEYWTGSYEQYF
CDR3 DNA: TGTGCCAGCAGTGAATACTGGACAGGGAGTTACGAGCAGTACTTC

V gene: TRBV12-3/TRBV12-4
clone size: many
D gene: .
J gene: TRBJ1-3
CDR3 protein: CASSLTGNTIYF
CDR3 DNA: TGTGCCAGCAGTTTAACTGGAAACACCATATATTTT

V gene: TRBV12-3/TRBV12-4
clone size: .
D gene: .
J gene: TRBJ2-3
CDR3 protein: CAGSFGFNQPQYF
CDR3 DNA: TGTGCCGGCAGTTTTGGGTTCAATCAGCCCCAGTATTTT

V gene: TRBV11-1
clone size: few
D gene: .
J gene: TRBJ2-1
CDR3 protein: CASSPRVGGGGNEQFF
CDR3 DNA: TGTGCCAGCAGCCCTCGTGTAGGCGGAGGGGGCAATGAGCAGTTCTTC

V gene: TRBV15
clone size: many
D gene: TRBD1
J gene: TRBJ2-7
CDR3 protein: CATSRVPGTGYEQYF
CDR3 DNA: TGTGCCACCAGCAGAGTTCCAGGGACAGGTTACGAGCAGTACTTC

V gene: TRBV19
clone size: .
D gene: .
J gene: TRBJ2-7
CDR3 protein: CASSREGEQYF
CDR3 DNA: TGTGCCAGTAGTCGTGAGGGCGAGCAGTACTTC

V gene: TRBV12-3/TRBV12-4
clone size: many
D gene: TRBD1
J gene: TRBJ2-7
CDR3 protein: CASSHPTGIYEQYF
CDR3 DNA: TGTGCCAGCAGTCACCCGACAGGGATCTACGAGCAGTACTTC

V gene: TRBV20-1
clone size: many
D gene: .
J gene: TRBJ2-7
CDR3 protein: CSARRSPFYEQYF
CDR3 DNA: TGCAGTGCTAGGCGCTCTCCCTTCTACGAGCAGTACTTC

V gene: TRBV7-9
clone size: many
D gene: .
J gene: TRBJ1-3
CDR3 protein: CASRGRESGNTIYF
CDR3 DNA: TGTGCCAGCAGAGGCCGAGAATCCGGAAACACCATATATTTT

V gene: TRBV5-1
clone size: many
D gene: TRBD1
J gene: TRBJ2-4
CDR3 protein: CASSLGQGGNIKYF
CDR3 DNA: TGCGCCAGCAGCCTCGGACAGGGTGGAAACATTAAGTACTTC

V gene: TRBV15
clone size: many
D gene: .
J gene: TRBJ1-1
CDR3 protein: CATSRPTGGRTEAFF
CDR3 DNA: TGTGCCACCAGCCGGCCAACGGGCGGTCGGACTGAAGCTTTCTTT

V gene: TRBV6-1
clone size: many
D gene: .
J gene: TRBJ1-1
CDR3 protein: CASSEIYTEAFF
CDR3 DNA: TGTGCCAGCAGTGAGATCTACACTGAAGCTTTCTTT

V gene: TRBV12-3/TRBV12-4
clone size: .
D gene: .
J gene: TRBJ1-2
CDR3 protein: CASSYAWSGGYTF
CDR3 DNA: TGTGCCAGCAGTTACGCATGGTCGGGTGGCTACACCTTC

V gene: TRBV9
clone size: many
D gene: .
J gene: TRBJ1-1
CDR3 protein: CASSPRANSGITEAFF
CDR3 DNA: TGTGCCAGCAGCCCACGAGCCAACAGCGGCATAACTGAAGCTTTCTTT

V gene: TRBV28
clone size: .
D gene: .
J gene: TRBJ1-2
CDR3 protein: CASSPGTKAAGYTF
CDR3 DNA: TGTGCCAGCAGCCCTGGTACAAAAGCCGCTGGCTACACCTTC

V gene: TRBV6-1
clone size: many
D gene: .
J gene: TRBJ1-5
CDR3 protein: CASSSPSNQPQHF
CDR3 DNA: TGTGCCAGCAGCTCCCCCAGCAATCAGCCCCAGCATTTT

V gene: TRBV6-2/TRBV6-3
clone size: many
D gene: .
J gene: TRBJ2-7
CDR3 protein: CASSFTGLSYEQYF
CDR3 DNA: TGTGCCAGCAGTTTCACGGGACTGAGCTACGAGCAGTACTTC

V gene: TRBV5-1
clone size: few
D gene: .
J gene: TRBJ2-4
CDR3 protein: CASSPVPGDIKYF
CDR3 DNA: TGCGCCAGCAGCCCCGTCCCCGGGGACATTAAGTACTTC

V gene: TRBV19
clone size: .
D gene: .
J gene: TRBJ1-5
CDR3 protein: CASSIGGQGLSQPQHF
CDR3 DNA: TGTGCCAGTAGTATTGGTGGGCAGGGGCTGAGTCAGCCCCAGCATTTT

V gene: TRBV20-1
clone size: many
D gene: .
J gene: TRBJ1-1
CDR3 protein: CSASPVLNTEAFF
CDR3 DNA: TGCAGTGCTAGCCCGGTCTTGAACACTGAAGCTTTCTTT

V gene: TRBV11-2
clone size: .
D gene: .
J gene: TRBJ2-2
CDR3 protein: CASSWHRRGGPNTGELFF
CDR3 DNA: TGTGCCAGCAGCTGGCACCGGCGCGGGGGCCCGAACACCGGGGAGCTGTTTTTT